Listed here is a single T cell receptor (beta chain). The sample belongs to a study of blood T cell repertoires in COVID-19. Study overall: Spain, Italy and the United States supplied samples that represented acute and convalescent COVID-19.

Original handling: How many nucleated cells were present was estimated from reference gene primer amplification. This table comes from immunoSEQ multiplex PCR, and its TCRdb copy is limited to in-frame clones, with some not included. The V and J calls and clone size were taken over from that table, and D and trimming were inferred from the DNA. The table records some 50,000 clones, 90% of them present only once. There are 14 residues in the CDR3. Germline CDR1 and CDR2: SGHVS and FQNEAQ. V was pared by 1 base and J by 1 base, with 0 bases of the junction left unmatched. This receptor was obtained from a man aged 40-55 years with acute or convalescent COVID-19. This sequence joins TRBV7-8 and TRBJ2-5, with 7 bases lining up with TRBD1. The sequenced sample consisted of peripheral blood. The CDR3 DNA reads TGTGCCAGCAGCTTAGGACAGGGCCAAGAGACCCAGTACTTC. The encoded protein is CASSLGQGQETQYF.